The 32 T cell receptor beta chains in this list originate from one sample, sequenced in a study of T cells in pancreatic ductal adenocarcinoma. Selected pancreatic ductal adenocarcinoma patients had undergone surgery without neoadjuvant therapy. TCRdb keeps only in-frame clones here, not all; method: immunoSEQ multiplex PCR. Of roughly 100,000 clones in the sample, over 90% are singletons; the top ten hold about 3%. The sequencing sample was made of PBMCs. These receptor sequences come from a human donor with pancreatic ductal adenocarcinoma.

This clone was seen repeatedly, ten times or more. V is TRBV28 and J is TRBJ2-7; D is uncertain. This CDR3 is built from 14 residues. CDR1 MDHEN and CDR2 SYDVKM come from the germline V gene. The V end was cut by 8 bases, the J end by 9 bases, with 23 bases between. Here the CDR3 reads CASGLPPRSLGQYF. In DNA form, the CDR3 reads TGTGCCAGCGGATTACCCCCGCGGTCTCTCGGGCAGTACTTC.

This rearrangement joins TRBV7-2 to TRBJ1-5; no clear D gene. Germline lookup yields CDR1 SGHTA and CDR2 FQGNSA. Trimming removed 5 bases from V and 2 bases from J, with 10 bases in between. The CDR3 covers 14 residues. CDR3 nucleotides: TGTGCCAGCAGCACTAGACACGGCAATCAGCCCCAGCATTTT. Protein: CASSTRHGNQPQHF.

This clone was observed a few times. V and J are TRBV28 and TRBJ1-1, with D possibly TRBD1 on 5 matching bases. CDR3 length equals 16 residues. Trimming cost V 5 bases and J 4 bases, with 20 bases left between them. Germline values: CDR1 MDHEN, CDR2 SYDVKM. CDR3 amino acids: CASSELIAGGATEAFF. CDR3 nucleotide sequence: TGTGCCAGCAGTGAACTGATTGCCGGAGGGGCCACTGAAGCTTTCTTT.

CDR3 coding DNA: TGCGCCAGCAGCTTGGCCATACAGGGATCAGAGACCCAGTACTTC. It yields the protein CASSLAIQGSETQYF. The J gene is TRBJ2-5, the V gene TRBV5-1, with D possibly matching TRBD1 (6 bases). The CDR3 loop spans 15 amino acids. Germline CDR1 SGHRS, CDR2 YFSETQ. Trimming removed 0 bases at V and 4 bases at J, with 13 bases between.

V gene TRBV11-2 combines with J gene TRBJ2-2; D is unclear. Trimming cost V 4 bases and J 5 bases, with 8 bases left between them. The CDR3 runs 13 residues. The germline V gene encodes CDR1 SGHAT and CDR2 FQNNGV. CDR3 residues: CASSSRETGELFF. In DNA, the CDR3 is TGTGCCAGCAGCTCCCGCGAGACCGGGGAGCTGTTTTTT.

The gene calls are TRBV2 and TRBJ2-5; 7 bases agree with TRBD1. V trimming: 3 bases; J trimming: 2 bases; junction bases outside the gene matches: 3. This CDR3 region has 14 residues. Germline assignment: CDR1 SNHLY and CDR2 FYNNEI. The CDR3 spells CASSDGTEQETQYF. Here the CDR3 DNA reads TGTGCCAGCAGTGACGGGACAGAACAAGAGACCCAGTACTTC. The entire variable domain, with the rest obtained from reference TRBV2 and TRBJ2-5, is as follows: EPEVTQTPSHQVTQMGQEVILRCVPISNHLYFYWYRQILGQKVEFLVSFYNNEISEKSEIFDDQFSVERPDGSNFTLKIRSTKLEDSAMYFCASSDGTEQETQYFGPGTRLLVL.

The rearrangement joins TRBV7-9 to TRBJ2-5; D possibly corresponds to TRBD1 (6 bases). Germline V gene lookup returns CDR1 SEHNR and CDR2 FQNEAQ (reference sequence). The CDR3 extends over 13 amino acids. V was clipped by 5 bases and J by 2 bases, with 9 bases between them. The CDR3 nucleotides read TGTGCCAGCAGCGCAACAGGGCAAGAGACCCAGTACTTC. Translating it yields CASSATGQETQYF. The whole variable domain, filled in from reference TRBV7-9 and TRBJ2-5, reads DTGVSQNPRHKITKRGQNVTFRCDPISEHNRLYWYRQTLGQGPEFLTYFQNEAQLEKSRLLSDRFSAERPKGSFSTLEIQRTEQGDSAMYLCASSATGQETQYFGPGTRLLVL.

The chain employs TRBV27 and TRBJ2-1; 11 nucleotides agree with TRBD2. CDR3 length: 14 amino acids. CDR1 MNHEY and CDR2 SMNVEV come from the germline V gene (reference sequence). V lost 7 bases to trimming and J lost 5 bases; unmatched junction nucleotides: 4. CDR3 sequence: CASNRGLADNEQFF. In DNA form, the CDR3 reads TGTGCCAGCAACCGGGGACTAGCGGACAATGAGCAGTTCTTC.

The rearrangement uses TRBV6-5 and TRBJ1-1; 9 nucleotides align to TRBD1. CDR1 MNHEY and CDR2 SVGAGI come from the germline V gene. With V trimmed by 4 bases and J by 3 bases, 6 bases remained unmatched. CDR3 size: 15 residues. CDR3 in amino acids: CASSSPTGGDTEAFF. The CDR3 DNA reads TGTGCCAGCAGTTCCCCGACAGGGGGAGACACTGAAGCTTTCTTT.

The chain is built from TRBV5-1 and TRBJ2-4; possible D gene TRBD1, 5 bases. V lost 0 bases and J 2 bases, leaving 9 bases between the germline ends. From germline, CDR1 is SGHRS and CDR2 YFSETQ. The CDR3 runs 15 residues. CDR3 region: CASSLVKDTKNIQYF. In DNA, the CDR3 is TGCGCCAGCAGCTTGGTGAAGGACACCAAAAACATTCAGTACTTC.

The chain joins TRBV30 to TRBJ1-3; the match to TRBD1 covers 7 bases. The CDR3 totals 15 residues. The germline V gene encodes CDR1 GTSNPN and CDR2 SVGIG (reference sequence). Trimming at V came to 2 bases and at J to 0 bases, leaving 4 bases not matched to a gene. DNA for the CDR3: TGTGCCTGGAGTATACAGGGGATCTCTGGAAACACCATATATTTT. Amino acid sequence: CAWSIQGISGNTIYF.

The chain recombines TRBV9 with TRBJ2-3; TRBD2 is a possible D gene (6 bases). The CDR3 loop spans 15 amino acids. The V gene's germline CDR1 is SGDLS and CDR2 YYNGEE. V was cut by 0 bases and J by 5 bases, with 13 bases left in between. The CDR3 here is CASSVGLAPEDTQYF. The DNA for the CDR3 is TGTGCCAGCAGCGTAGGCCTAGCGCCCGAAGATACGCAGTATTTT.

This chain uses TRBV5-1 with TRBJ2-3; 12 bases fit TRBD2. J lost 4 bases, V lost 2 bases, and 5 bases had no gene match. CDR3 length: 16 amino acids. Germline V lookup: CDR1 SGHRS, CDR2 YFSETQ. The CDR3 protein is CASSLMTSGGSDTQYF. CDR3 in DNA: TGCGCCAGCAGCTTAATGACTAGCGGGGGTTCAGATACGCAGTATTTT.

J is TRBJ2-7 and V is TRBV19; the match to TRBD1 covers 10 bases. Germline values: CDR1 LNHDA, CDR2 SQIVND (reference sequence). CDR3 length: 13 residues. The V and J ends lost 11 bases and 5 bases, in that order; junction bases with no gene match: 9. CDR3 in amino acids: CAGAGTGVDEQYF. CDR3 DNA: TGTGCCGGAGCGGGGACAGGGGTCGACGAGCAGTACTTC.

V gene TRBV5-1 combines with J gene TRBJ2-7, with 7 positions matching TRBD1. The CDR3 contains 14 residues. J lost 4 bases, V lost 4 bases, and 8 bases had no gene match. CDR1 is SGHRS and CDR2 is YFSETQ in the germline V gene. The CDR3 nucleotides are TGCGCCAGCAGCCTCATCGGGACAGTTTACGAGCAGTACTTC. Translated, it gives CASSLIGTVYEQYF.

The rearrangement joins TRBV28 to TRBJ2-7; 7 positions agree with TRBD2. This CDR3 contains 13 residues. Germline loops: CDR1 MDHEN, CDR2 SYDVKM. Unmatched junction bases numbered 4, after V lost 8 bases and J lost 0 bases. CDR3 sequence (DNA): TGTGCCAGCGCACTAGCGAGCTCCTACGAGCAGTACTTC. The encoded protein is CASALASSYEQYF.

The V gene is TRBV19, the J gene TRBJ2-1; a weak D match, TRBD1 (6 bases). CDR3 length equals 16 residues. V was trimmed by 5 bases and J by 2 bases, leaving 16 bases between them. Germline values: CDR1 LNHDA, CDR2 SQIVND (reference sequence). CDR3 amino acids: CASSGTTGIAYNEQFF. CDR3 DNA sequence: TGTGCCAGTAGTGGGACCACAGGGATAGCCTACAATGAGCAGTTCTTC.

The chain carries TRBV10-2 and TRBJ1-1; D gene uncertain. CDR1 is WSHSY and CDR2 is SAAADI in the germline V gene. CDR3 length: 11 residues. V was pared by 7 bases and J by 2 bases, with 5 bases between. Here the CDR3 DNA reads TGCGCCAGCATGAGTAACACTGAAGCTTTCTTT. Protein sequence: CASMSNTEAFF.

This sequence joins TRBV2 and TRBJ2-5; 7 nucleotides align to TRBD1. Losses at the gene ends were 6 bases for V and 3 bases for J; bases not matched to a gene: 4. The CDR3 runs 13 residues. Germline V CDR1 and CDR2: SNHLY, FYNNEI. CDR3 sequence reads: CASRKGTEETQYF. The CDR3 coding sequence is TGTGCCAGCAGGAAAGGGACAGAAGAGACCCAGTACTTC.

The J gene is TRBJ2-3, the V gene TRBV18; 7 bases fit TRBD2. The CDR3 consists of 16 residues. Germline-derived CDR1 and CDR2 are KGHSH and LQKENI. Losses at the gene ends were 1 base for V and 0 bases for J; bases not matched to a gene: 4. CDR3 residues: CASSPQGLTSTDTQYF. CDR3 sequence (DNA): TGTGCCAGCTCACCACAGGGACTAACCAGCACAGATACGCAGTATTTT.

The rearrangement uses TRBV5-1 and TRBJ2-7; no definite D call. Trimming shortened V by 0 bases and J by 3 bases, and 10 bases separated the two germline ends. The germline V gene encodes CDR1 SGHRS and CDR2 YFSETQ. The CDR3 has 14 residues. Here the CDR3 DNA reads TGCGCCAGCAGCTTGGGGGCAGTGGGCTACGAGCAGTACTTC. It is translated as CASSLGAVGYEQYF.

The chain employs TRBV6-1 and TRBJ1-5, with D possibly being TRBD1 (5 bases). The ends were cut back, 4 bases at V and 0 bases at J, with 10 bases in the middle. This CDR3 spans 15 amino acids. Germline loops: CDR1 MNHNS, CDR2 SASEGT. CDR3 nucleotides: TGTGCCAGCAGTGCCCGACAGTATAGCAATCAGCCCCAGCATTTT. Translation gives CASSARQYSNQPQHF.

The chain carries TRBV18 and TRBJ2-7; 10 bases line up with TRBD2. This CDR3 is 16 amino acids long. Germline values: CDR1 KGHSH, CDR2 LQKENI. J was trimmed by 4 bases and V by 2 bases; bases with no gene match: 8. In DNA, the CDR3 is TGTGCCAGCTCACCAATGGAGCTAGCGGGAGCTTACGAGCAGTACTTC. It encodes CASSPMELAGAYEQYF.

This clone was seen once. This chain links TRBV30 with TRBJ1-4; 9 bases fit TRBD1. The germline CDR1 and CDR2 sequences are GTSNPN and SVGIG (reference sequence). Germline trimming cut 3 bases from V and 8 bases from J; bases unmatched to any gene: 10. The CDR3 runs 15 residues. CDR3 protein: CAWSPTTGQGEKLFF. CDR3 in DNA: TGTGCCTGGAGCCCGACGACAGGACAGGGGGAAAAACTGTTTTTT. Combining the CDR3 with reference TRBV30 and TRBJ1-4 gives the whole variable domain SQTIHQWPATLVQPVGSPLSLECTVEGTSNPNLYWYRQAAGRGLQLLFYSVGIGQISSEVPQNLSASRPQDRQFILSSKKLLLSDSGFYLCAWSPTTGQGEKLFFGSGTQLSVL.

The V call is TRBV19, the J call TRBJ2-5; the D gene is possibly TRBD1 (5 bases). V lost 6 bases to trimming and J lost 2 bases, with 10 bases between them. The CDR3 totals 13 residues. The germline CDR1 and CDR2 sequences are LNHDA and SQIVND (reference sequence). This chain's CDR3 is CASSDRTQETQYF. The CDR3 DNA is TGTGCCAGTAGCGACAGAACTCAAGAGACCCAGTACTTC.

The V call is TRBV5-6, the J call TRBJ1-4; a weak D match, TRBD1 (5 bases). The germline V and J ends were trimmed by 4 bases and 0 bases, with 10 bases remaining between them. Looked up from germline, CDR1 is SGHDT and CDR2 is YYEEEE. The CDR3 extends over 15 amino acids. CDR3 sequence (DNA): TGTGCCAGCAGCGACAGCTTGCCAACTAATGAAAAACTGTTTTTT. It encodes CASSDSLPTNEKLFF.

The chain carries TRBV6-5 and TRBJ1-1, with D possibly TRBD1 on 5 matching bases. Trimming took off 6 bases at V and 0 bases at J, with 14 bases between the two ends. This CDR3 has 15 amino acids. Germline V gene data show CDR1 as MNHEY and CDR2 as SVGAGI. The CDR3 protein is CASSPGTNMNTEAFF. Here the CDR3 DNA reads TGTGCCAGCAGCCCCGGGACTAACATGAACACTGAAGCTTTCTTT.

The CDR3 spells CASSPTWGGTYEQYF. The CDR3 DNA is TGTGCCAGCAGCCCGACGTGGGGGGGTACCTACGAGCAGTACTTC. J is TRBJ2-7 and V is TRBV4-2; 7 bases are shared with TRBD2. Per the germline V gene, CDR1 is LGHNA and CDR2 is YNFKEQ. Germline trimming cut 4 bases from V and 2 bases from J; bases unmatched to any gene: 8. CDR3 length: 15 residues.

This sequence joins TRBV19 and TRBJ2-2; TRBD2 matches at 15 bases. Germline lookup yields CDR1 LNHDA and CDR2 SQIVND (reference sequence). J lost 7 bases, V lost 9 bases, and 6 bases had no gene match. CDR3 length equals 15 residues. CDR3 region: CASGGLAGGDGELFF. CDR3 DNA: TGTGCCAGCGGGGGACTAGCGGGAGGTGACGGGGAGCTGTTTTTT.

The rearrangement joins TRBV5-1 to TRBJ2-7; tentative D call: TRBD1 (6 bases). Deletions cut 0 bases from V and 3 bases from J, with 10 bases between. This CDR3 has 14 residues. Looked up from germline, CDR1 is SGHRS and CDR2 is YFSETQ. The CDR3 DNA sequence: TGCGCCAGCAGCTTGGGAGGGGGTGACTACGAGCAGTACTTC. It is translated as CASSLGGGDYEQYF.

This clone came up once. The gene calls are TRBV7-9 and TRBJ2-4; 8 positions match TRBD2. Germline assignment: CDR1 SEHNR and CDR2 FQNEAQ (reference sequence). The CDR3 sequence is 18 residues long. With V trimmed by 4 bases and J by 3 bases, 14 bases remained unmatched. CDR3 sequence (DNA): TGTGCCAGCAGCTCAACAGGCATTATAGCGGGAATCAAAAACATTCAGTACTTC. Protein sequence: CASSSTGIIAGIKNIQYF.

The rearrangement uses TRBV2 and TRBJ2-7, with 7 bases identical to TRBD2. This CDR3 is built from 15 residues. Germline CDR1 reads SNHLY; CDR2 reads FYNNEI. With 6 bases clipped from V and 6 bases from J, the junction kept 14 bases outside the gene matches. The CDR3 sequence is CASSRGVSVLSEQYF. The CDR3 DNA reads TGTGCCAGCAGCCGGGGGGTCTCCGTCCTCTCCGAGCAGTACTTC. The complete variable domain, with remaining parts taken from reference TRBV2 and TRBJ2-7, reads EPEVTQTPSHQVTQMGQEVILRCVPISNHLYFYWYRQILGQKVEFLVSFYNNEISEKSEIFDDQFSVERPDGSNFTLKIRSTKLEDSAMYFCASSRGVSVLSEQYFGPGTRLTVT.